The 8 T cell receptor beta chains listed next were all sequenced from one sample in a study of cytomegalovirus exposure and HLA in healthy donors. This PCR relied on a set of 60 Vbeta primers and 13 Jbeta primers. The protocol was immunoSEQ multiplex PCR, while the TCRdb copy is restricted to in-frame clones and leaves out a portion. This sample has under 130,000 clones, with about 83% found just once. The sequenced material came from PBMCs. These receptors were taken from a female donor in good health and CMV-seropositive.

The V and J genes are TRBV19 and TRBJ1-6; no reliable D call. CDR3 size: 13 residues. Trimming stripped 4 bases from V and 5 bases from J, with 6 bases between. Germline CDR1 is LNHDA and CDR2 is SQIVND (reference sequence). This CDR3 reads CASSRADNSPLHF. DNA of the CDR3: TGTGCCAGTAGTAGGGCAGATAATTCACCCCTCCACTTT.

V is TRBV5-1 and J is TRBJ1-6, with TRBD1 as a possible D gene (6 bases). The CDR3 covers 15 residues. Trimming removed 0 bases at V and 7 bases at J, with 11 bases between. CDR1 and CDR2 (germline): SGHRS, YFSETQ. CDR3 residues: CASSLEDSINSPLHF. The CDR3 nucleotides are TGCGCCAGCAGCTTGGAGGACAGTATAAATTCACCCCTCCACTTT.

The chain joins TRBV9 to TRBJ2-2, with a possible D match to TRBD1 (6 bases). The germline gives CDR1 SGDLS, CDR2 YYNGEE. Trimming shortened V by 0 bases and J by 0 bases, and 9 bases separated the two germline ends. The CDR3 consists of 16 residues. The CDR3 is CASSVGGQTNTGELFF. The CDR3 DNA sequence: TGTGCCAGCAGCGTAGGAGGACAGACGAACACCGGGGAGCTGTTTTTT.

The CDR3 loop reads CASSLFSGRADEQFF. CDR3 sequence (DNA): TGTGCCAGCAGCTTATTCAGCGGGAGGGCGGATGAGCAGTTCTTC. The rearrangement links TRBV7-3 to TRBJ2-1, with 10 bases lining up with TRBD2. Per the germline V gene, CDR1 is SGHTA and CDR2 is FQGTGA. The CDR3 contains 15 residues. V lost 2 bases, J lost 8 bases, and 6 bases stayed unmatched.

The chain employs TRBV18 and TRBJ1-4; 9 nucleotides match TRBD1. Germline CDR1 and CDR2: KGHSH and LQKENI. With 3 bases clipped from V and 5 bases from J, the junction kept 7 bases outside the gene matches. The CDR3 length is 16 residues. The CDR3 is CASSPPTGTGNEKLFF. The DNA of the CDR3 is TGTGCCAGCTCACCTCCAACCGGGACAGGGAATGAAAAACTGTTTTTT.

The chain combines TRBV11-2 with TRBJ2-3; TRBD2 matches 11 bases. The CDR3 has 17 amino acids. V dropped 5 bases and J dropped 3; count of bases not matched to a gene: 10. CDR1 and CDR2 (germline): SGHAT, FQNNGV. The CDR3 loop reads CASSLSGGAFSTDTQYF. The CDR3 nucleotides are TGTGCCAGCAGCCTTAGCGGGGGGGCCTTTAGTACAGATACGCAGTATTTT.

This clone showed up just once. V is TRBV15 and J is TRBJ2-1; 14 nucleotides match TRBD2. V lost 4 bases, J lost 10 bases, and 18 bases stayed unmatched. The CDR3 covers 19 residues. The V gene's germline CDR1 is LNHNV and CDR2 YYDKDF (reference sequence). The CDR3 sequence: CATSTIRTSGGRRLGEQFF. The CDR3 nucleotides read TGTGCCACCAGCACAATAAGGACTAGCGGGGGGCGACGTCTAGGAGAGCAGTTCTTC.

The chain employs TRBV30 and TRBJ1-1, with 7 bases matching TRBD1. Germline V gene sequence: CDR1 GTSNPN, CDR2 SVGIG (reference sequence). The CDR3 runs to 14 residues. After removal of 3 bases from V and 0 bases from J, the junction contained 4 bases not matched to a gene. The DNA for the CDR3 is TGTGCCTGGAGAAAGGGACAGATGAACACTGAAGCTTTCTTT. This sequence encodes CAWRKGQMNTEAFF.